The entry that follows covers one T cell receptor (beta chain) sequence. Its antigen is unidentified. These data originate in a study of monozygotic twins with cystic fibrosis. Notes on the study in general: Low clonality (median approximately 0.0095) suggested a mostly naive repertoire. In 13 of 16 pairs, V gene usage was closest to the co-twin's.

The protocol was immunoSEQ multiplex PCR, while the TCRdb copy is restricted to in-frame clones and leaves out a portion. The sample has some 33,000 clones; over 80% are singletons. Sequencing was carried out using blood. The sequence derives from a boy younger than 10 with cystic fibrosis.

CDR3 DNA: TGTGCCAGCAGTCCCGGACAGGGGAAAAGGGCAGATACGCAGTATTTT. This gives the protein CASSPGQGKRADTQYF. V and J are TRBV27 and TRBJ2-3; 9 bases fit TRBD1. Looked up from germline, CDR1 is MNHEY and CDR2 is SMNVEV (reference sequence). The CDR3 extends over 16 amino acids. V was pared by 5 bases and J by 4 bases, with 10 bases of the junction left unmatched.